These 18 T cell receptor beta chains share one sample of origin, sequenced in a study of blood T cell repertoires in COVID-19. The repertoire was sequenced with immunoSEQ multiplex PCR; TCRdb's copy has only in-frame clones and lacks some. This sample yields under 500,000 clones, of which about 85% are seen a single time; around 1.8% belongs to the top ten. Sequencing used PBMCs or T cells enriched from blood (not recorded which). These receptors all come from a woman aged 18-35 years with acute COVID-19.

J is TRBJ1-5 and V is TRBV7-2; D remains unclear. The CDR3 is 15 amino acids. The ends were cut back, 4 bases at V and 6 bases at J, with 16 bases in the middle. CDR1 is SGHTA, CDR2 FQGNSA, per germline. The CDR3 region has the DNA TGTGCCAGCAGCTCACCCGAACGTGGCTTTCAGCCCCAGCATTTT. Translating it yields CASSSPERGFQPQHF.

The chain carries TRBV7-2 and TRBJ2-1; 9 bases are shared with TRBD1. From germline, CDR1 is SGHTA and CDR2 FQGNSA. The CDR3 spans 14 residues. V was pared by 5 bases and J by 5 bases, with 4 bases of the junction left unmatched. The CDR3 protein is CASSPDRGDNEQFF. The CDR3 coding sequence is TGTGCCAGCAGCCCGGACAGGGGAGACAATGAGCAGTTCTTC.

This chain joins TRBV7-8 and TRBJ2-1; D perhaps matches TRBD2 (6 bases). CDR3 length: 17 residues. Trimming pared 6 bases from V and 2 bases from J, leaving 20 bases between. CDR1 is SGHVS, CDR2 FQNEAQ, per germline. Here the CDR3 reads CASRRIAVAETYNEQFF. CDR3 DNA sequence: TGTGCCAGCAGAAGAATCGCAGTAGCGGAGACCTACAATGAGCAGTTCTTC.

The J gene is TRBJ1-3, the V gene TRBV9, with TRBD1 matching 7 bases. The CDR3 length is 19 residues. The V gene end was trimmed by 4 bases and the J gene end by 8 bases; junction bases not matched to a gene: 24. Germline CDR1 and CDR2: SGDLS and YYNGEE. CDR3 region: CASSLTPRGDRGTPDTIYF. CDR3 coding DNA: TGTGCCAGCAGCCTCACCCCGCGGGGGGACAGAGGGACTCCGGACACCATATATTTT.

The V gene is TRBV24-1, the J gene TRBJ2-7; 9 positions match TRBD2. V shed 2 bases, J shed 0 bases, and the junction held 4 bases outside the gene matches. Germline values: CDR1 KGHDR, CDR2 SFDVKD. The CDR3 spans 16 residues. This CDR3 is CATSDSISGSSYEQYF. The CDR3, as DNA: TGTGCCACCAGTGATTCTATTAGCGGGAGCTCCTACGAGCAGTACTTC.

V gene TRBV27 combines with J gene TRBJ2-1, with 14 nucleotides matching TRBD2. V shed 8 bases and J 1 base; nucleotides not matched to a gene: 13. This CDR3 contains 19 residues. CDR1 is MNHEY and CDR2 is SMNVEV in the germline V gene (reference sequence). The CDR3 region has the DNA TGTGCCAGCCGGATTACGGGACTAGCGGGAGTTGGGTCCTACAATGAGCAGTTCTTC. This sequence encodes CASRITGLAGVGSYNEQFF.

The CDR3 region is CASSLGQSWGYTF. The CDR3 DNA sequence: TGCGCCAGCAGCTTGGGCCAGTCGTGGGGCTACACCTTC. The V and J genes are TRBV5-1 and TRBJ1-2; D gene uncertain. CDR3 length: 13 amino acids. Germline V lookup: CDR1 SGHRS, CDR2 YFSETQ. Trimming took 0 bases from V and 8 from J, leaving 11 bases between them.

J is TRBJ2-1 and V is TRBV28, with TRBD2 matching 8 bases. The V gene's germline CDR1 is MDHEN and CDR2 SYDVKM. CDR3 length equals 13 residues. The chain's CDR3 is CATERELYNEQFF. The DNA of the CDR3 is TGTGCAACCGAGCGGGAGTTATACAATGAGCAGTTCTTC.

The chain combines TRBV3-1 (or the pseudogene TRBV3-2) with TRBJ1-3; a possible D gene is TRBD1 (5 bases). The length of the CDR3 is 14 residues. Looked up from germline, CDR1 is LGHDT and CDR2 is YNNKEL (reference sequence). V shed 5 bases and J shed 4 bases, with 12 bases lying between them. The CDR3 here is CASSSPRQGNTIYF. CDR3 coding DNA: TGTGCCAGCAGCTCTCCACGACAGGGAAACACCATATATTTT.

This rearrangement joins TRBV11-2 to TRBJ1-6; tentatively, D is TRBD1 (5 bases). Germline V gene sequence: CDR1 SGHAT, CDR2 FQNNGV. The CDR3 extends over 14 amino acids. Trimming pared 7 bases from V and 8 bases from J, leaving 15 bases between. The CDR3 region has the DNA TGTGCCAGCACAACGCAAACCAGGGATTCACCCCTCCACTTT. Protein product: CASTTQTRDSPLHF. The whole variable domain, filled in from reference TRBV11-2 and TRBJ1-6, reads EAGVAQSPRYKIIEKRQSVAFWCNPISGHATLYWYQQILGQGPKLLIQFQNNGVVDDSQLPKDRFSAERLKGVDSTLKIQPAKLEDSAVYLCASTTQTRDSPLHFGNGTRLTVT.

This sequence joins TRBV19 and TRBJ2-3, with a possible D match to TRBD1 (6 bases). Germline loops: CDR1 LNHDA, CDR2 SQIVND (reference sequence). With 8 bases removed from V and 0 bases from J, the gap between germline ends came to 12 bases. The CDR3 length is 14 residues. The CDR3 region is CASRDISSTDTQYF. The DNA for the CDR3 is TGTGCCAGTCGGGACATCTCTAGCACAGATACGCAGTATTTT.

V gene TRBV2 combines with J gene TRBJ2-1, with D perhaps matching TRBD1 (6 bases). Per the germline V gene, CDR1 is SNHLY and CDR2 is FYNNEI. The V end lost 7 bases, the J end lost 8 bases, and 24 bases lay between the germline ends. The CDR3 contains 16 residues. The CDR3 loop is CASKPPPGTPSDEQFF. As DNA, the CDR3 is TGTGCCAGCAAACCACCGCCCGGGACACCTTCGGATGAGCAGTTCTTC.

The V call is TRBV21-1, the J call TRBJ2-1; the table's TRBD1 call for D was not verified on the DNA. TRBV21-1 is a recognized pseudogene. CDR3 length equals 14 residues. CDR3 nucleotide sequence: TGTGCCAGCAGCAAATCGACAGGGTGGCGTGAGCAGTTCTTC. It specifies CASSKSTGWREQFF.

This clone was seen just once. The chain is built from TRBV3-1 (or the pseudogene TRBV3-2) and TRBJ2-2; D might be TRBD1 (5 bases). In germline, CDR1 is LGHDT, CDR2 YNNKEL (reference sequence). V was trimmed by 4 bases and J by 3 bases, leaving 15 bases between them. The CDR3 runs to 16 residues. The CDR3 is CASSPRAGPYTGELFF. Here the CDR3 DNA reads TGTGCCAGCAGCCCCCGGGCAGGGCCGTACACCGGGGAGCTGTTTTTT.

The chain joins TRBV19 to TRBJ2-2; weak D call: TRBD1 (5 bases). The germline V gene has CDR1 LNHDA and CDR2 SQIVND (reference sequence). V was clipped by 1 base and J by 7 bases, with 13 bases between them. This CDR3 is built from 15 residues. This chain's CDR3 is CASSIARQGYGELFF. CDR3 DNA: TGTGCCAGTAGTATAGCCCGCCAGGGTTACGGGGAGCTGTTTTTT.

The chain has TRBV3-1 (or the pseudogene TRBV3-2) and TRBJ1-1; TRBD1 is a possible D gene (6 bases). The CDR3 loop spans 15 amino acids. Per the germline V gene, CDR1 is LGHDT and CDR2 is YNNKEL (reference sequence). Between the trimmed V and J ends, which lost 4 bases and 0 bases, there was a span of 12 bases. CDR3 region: CASSRRDTLNTEAFF. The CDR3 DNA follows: TGTGCCAGCAGCCGCCGGGACACTTTGAACACTGAAGCTTTCTTT.

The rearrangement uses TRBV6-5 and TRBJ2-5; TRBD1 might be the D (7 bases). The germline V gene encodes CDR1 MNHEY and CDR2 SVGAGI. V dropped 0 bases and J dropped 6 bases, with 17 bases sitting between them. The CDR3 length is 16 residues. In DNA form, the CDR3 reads TGTGCCAGCAGTTACTCCGCGCAGGGGGGCCGAAAGACCCAGTACTTC. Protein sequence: CASSYSAQGGRKTQYF.

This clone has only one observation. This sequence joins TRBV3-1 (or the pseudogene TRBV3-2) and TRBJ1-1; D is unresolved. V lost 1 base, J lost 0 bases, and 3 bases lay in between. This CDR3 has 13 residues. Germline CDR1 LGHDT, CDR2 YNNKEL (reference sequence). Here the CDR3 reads CASSQAMNTEAFF. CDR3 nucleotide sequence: TGTGCCAGCAGCCAAGCTATGAACACTGAAGCTTTCTTT.